The rows below give T cell receptor beta chains drawn from one sample of a study of blood T cell repertoires in COVID-19. Generated by immunoSEQ multiplex PCR, the TCRdb table keeps only in-frame clones and is missing some. The table includes 300,000 to 400,000 clones, 75% to 90% detected once. Sequenced: PBMCs or T cells enriched from blood (not recorded which). These receptors all stem from a man aged 55 to 70 who had recovered from COVID-19. CDR3s leave out the opening cysteine and the closing phenylalanine or tryptophan.

CDR3aa,j_gene,len,v_gene
ASSYTGDTQY,TRBJ2-3,10,TRBV6-6
ASSYSEEGFAF,TRBJ1-1,11,TRBV6-5
ASSYGAGLTYNEQF,TRBJ2-1,14,TRBV27
ASSLGIQGPTFNEQF,TRBJ2-1,15,TRBV11-3
ASSKVGQGPCISYEQY,TRBJ2-7,16,TRBV21-1
ASSLASGDTYEQY,TRBJ2-7,13,TRBV5-4
ASSLRQGQAPYEQY,TRBJ2-7,14,TRBV27
ASTIMGQYSNQPQH,TRBJ1-5,14,TRBV19
ASSVEGQGAGNTIY,TRBJ1-3,14,TRBV9
ASSPTSGLAKNIQY,TRBJ2-4,14,TRBV7-9
SASGTSASYEQY,TRBJ2-7,12,TRBV29-1
ASSTGQGNEQF,TRBJ2-1,11,TRBV9
AWSVGTSGNNEQF,TRBJ2-1,13,TRBV30
ASSPWTGRDNEQF,TRBJ2-1,13,TRBV27
ASSLRSARRSPLH,TRBJ1-6,13,TRBV5-6
ASRGTGLNTEAF,TRBJ1-1,12,TRBV27
ASWEGLGAGEQY,TRBJ2-7,12,TRBV7-8
ASSVPRGGPTEAF,TRBJ1-1,13,TRBV7-8
ASSPLGSGGGLRKAF,TRBJ1-1,15,TRBV6-6
ASSPLAGIQETQY,TRBJ2-5,13,TRBV7-3
ASSLGGNTIY,TRBJ1-3,10,TRBV5-5
ASSQEGSGNQPQH,TRBJ1-5,13,TRBV4-1
ASRPNRDRGETQY,TRBJ2-5,13,TRBV6-5
ASSLARTTNEKLF,TRBJ1-4,13,TRBV7-2
ASSVAGAPLEKLF,TRBJ1-4,13,TRBV5-4
ASSSGQGAYGYT,TRBJ1-2,12,TRBV5-1
ASSLRGQGGMNTEAF,TRBJ1-1,15,TRBV18
ASSLGLAVNTGELF,TRBJ2-2,14,TRBV5-1
ASRRTPVDGDTQY,TRBJ2-3,13,TRBV6-6
ASSPGQGSLAAF,TRBJ1-1,12,TRBV28
ASSQDHPGGYVLT,TRBJ2-6,13,TRBV4-1
ASSARQGSFAEQY,TRBJ2-7,13,TRBV5-1
ASSYPAAREQY,TRBJ2-7,11,TRBV6-5
ASSVQQGWGTEAF,TRBJ1-1,13,TRBV5-1
ASSVGHLTNQPQH,TRBJ1-5,13,TRBV9
ASSPLTGGVYGYT,TRBJ1-2,13,TRBV5-1
ASSQVGLAGGPRDYNEQF,TRBJ2-1,18,TRBV4-2
ASSEALRSGEQF,TRBJ2-1,12,TRBV2
ASSSPALTEAF,TRBJ1-1,11,TRBV28